Reported below is one T cell receptor (beta chain). Its cognate antigen is unknown. The sample comes from a study of cytomegalovirus exposure and HLA in healthy donors. Study summary: There were 350 to 400 genotyped donors. Of these, roughly 84% fell in the genetic ancestry cluster associated with self-reported Caucasian donors. The study, taken as a whole, reports: Accurate HLA-A and HLA-B prediction from TCR beta sequences was reported for most subjects. In vitro experiments confirmed that a few CMV-associated chains were specific for CMV antigens.

CDR1 and CDR2 from the germline V gene are MDHEN and SYDVKM. V gave up 5 bases and J gave up 0 bases; unmatched junction bases: 10. The CDR3 is made up of 17 amino acids. 60 Vbeta and 13 Jbeta primers were used in PCR. The table came from immunoSEQ multiplex PCR; TCRdb's copy has only in-frame clones and leaves some out. The sample comprises roughly 200,000 clones, 75% to 90% of which are singletons, and 0.25% to 0.4% rests with the top ten. Sequences were obtained from PBMCs. The clonotype originates from a woman aged 25 to 39 in good health and CMV-seronegative. The chain employs TRBV28 and TRBJ1-5; TRBD1 matches at 7 bases. CDR3 in DNA: TGTGCCAGCAGTCCCACGGACAGGTACTATAGCAATCAGCCCCAGCATTTT. It specifies CASSPTDRYYSNQPQHF.